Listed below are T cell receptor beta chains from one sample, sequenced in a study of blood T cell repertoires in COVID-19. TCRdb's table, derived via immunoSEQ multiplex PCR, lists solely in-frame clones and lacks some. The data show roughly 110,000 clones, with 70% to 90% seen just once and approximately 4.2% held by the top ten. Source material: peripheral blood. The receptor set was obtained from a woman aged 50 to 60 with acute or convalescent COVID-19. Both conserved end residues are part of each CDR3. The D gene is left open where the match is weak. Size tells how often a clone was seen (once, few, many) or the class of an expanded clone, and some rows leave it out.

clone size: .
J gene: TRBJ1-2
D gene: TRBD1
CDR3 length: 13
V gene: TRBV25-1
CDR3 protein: CASSVPTGVGYTF
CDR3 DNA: TGTGCCAGCAGTGTACCGACAGGGGTAGGCTACACCTTC

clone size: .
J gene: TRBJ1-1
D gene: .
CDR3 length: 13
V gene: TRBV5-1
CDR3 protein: CASSLTGHTEAFF
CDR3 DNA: TGCGCCAGCAGCTTGACAGGGCACACTGAAGCTTTCTTT

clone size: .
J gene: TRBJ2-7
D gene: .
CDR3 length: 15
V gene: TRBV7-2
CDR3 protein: CASSAAGTRRDEQYF
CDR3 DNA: TGTGCCAGCAGCGCAGCCGGGACTCGGCGGGACGAGCAGTACTTC

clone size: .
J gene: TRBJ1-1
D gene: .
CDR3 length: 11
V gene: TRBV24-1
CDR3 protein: CATSEGAGAFF
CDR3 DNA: TGTGCCACCAGTGAGGGCGCGGGAGCTTTCTTT

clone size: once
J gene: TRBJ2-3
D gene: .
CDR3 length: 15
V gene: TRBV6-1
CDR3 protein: CASSEGLIITDTQYF
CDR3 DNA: TGTGCCAGCAGTGAGGGCCTAATTATCACAGATACGCAGTATTTT

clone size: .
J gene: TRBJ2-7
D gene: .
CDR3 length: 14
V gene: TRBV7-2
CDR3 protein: CASSSGQLSYEQYF
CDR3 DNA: TGTGCCAGCAGCTCGGGACAACTGTCTTACGAGCAGTACTTC

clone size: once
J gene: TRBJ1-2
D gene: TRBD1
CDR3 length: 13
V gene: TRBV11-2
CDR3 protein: CASSSRGPGGYTF
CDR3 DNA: TGTGCCAGCAGCTCCAGGGGGCCGGGTGGCTACACCTTC

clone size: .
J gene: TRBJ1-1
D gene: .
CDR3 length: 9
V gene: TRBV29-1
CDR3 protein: CSPDQRFFF
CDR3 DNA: TGCAGCCCTGACCAGCGTTTTTTCTTT

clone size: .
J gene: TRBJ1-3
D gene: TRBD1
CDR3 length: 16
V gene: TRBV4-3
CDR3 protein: CASSQEGQLSGNTIYF
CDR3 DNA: TGCGCCAGCAGCCAAGAGGGACAGCTCTCTGGAAACACCATATATTTT

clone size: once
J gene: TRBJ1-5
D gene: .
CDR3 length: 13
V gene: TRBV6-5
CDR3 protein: CASGDKLNQPQHF
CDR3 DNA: TGTGCCAGCGGGGACAAACTCAATCAGCCCCAGCATTTT

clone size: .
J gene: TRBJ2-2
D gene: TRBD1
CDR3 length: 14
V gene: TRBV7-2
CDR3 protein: CASSLEQGARELFF
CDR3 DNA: TGTGCCAGCAGCTTAGAACAGGGGGCACGGGAGCTGTTTTTT

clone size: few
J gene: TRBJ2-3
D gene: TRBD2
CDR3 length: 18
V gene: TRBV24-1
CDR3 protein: CATSGPLAGGRVTDTQYF
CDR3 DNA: TGTGCCACCAGTGGGCCCCTAGCGGGAGGCCGGGTCACAGATACGCAGTATTTT

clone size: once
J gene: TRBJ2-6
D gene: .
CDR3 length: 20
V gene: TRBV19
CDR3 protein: CASSIPAGVVEFSGANVLTF
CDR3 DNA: TGTGCCAGTAGTATTCCCGCCGGGGTAGTGGAATTCTCTGGGGCCAACGTCCTGACTTTC

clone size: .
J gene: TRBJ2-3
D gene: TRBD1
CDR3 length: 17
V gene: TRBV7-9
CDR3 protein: CASSLAFGTGRTDTQYF
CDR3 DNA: TGTGCCAGCAGCTTAGCTTTCGGGACAGGGCGCACAGATACGCAGTATTTT

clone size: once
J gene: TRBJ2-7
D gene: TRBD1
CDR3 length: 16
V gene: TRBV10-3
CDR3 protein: CAISESPKTGRDEQYF
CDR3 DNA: TGTGCCATCAGTGAGTCGCCGAAGACAGGGAGAGACGAGCAGTACTTC

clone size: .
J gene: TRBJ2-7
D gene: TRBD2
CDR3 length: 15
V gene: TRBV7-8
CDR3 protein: CASSPSGSLTYEQYF
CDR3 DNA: TGTGCCAGCAGCCCCAGCGGGAGCCTTACCTACGAGCAGTACTTC

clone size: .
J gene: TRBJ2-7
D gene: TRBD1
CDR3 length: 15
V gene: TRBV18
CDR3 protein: CASSPPGTGLGEQYF
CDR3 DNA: TGTGCCAGCTCACCCCCTGGGACAGGGCTTGGCGAGCAGTACTTC

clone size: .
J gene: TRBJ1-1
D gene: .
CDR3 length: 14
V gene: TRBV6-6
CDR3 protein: CASSYGGGSTEAFF
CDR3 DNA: TGTGCCAGCAGTTACGGGGGGGGGAGCACTGAAGCTTTCTTT

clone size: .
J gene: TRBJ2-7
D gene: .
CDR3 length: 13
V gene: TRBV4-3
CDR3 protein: CASSQEDWSEQYF
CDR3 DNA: TGCGCCAGCAGCCAAGAGGACTGGTCCGAGCAGTACTTC

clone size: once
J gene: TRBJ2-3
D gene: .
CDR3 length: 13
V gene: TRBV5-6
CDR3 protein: CASRTEVADTQYF
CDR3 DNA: TGTGCCAGCAGGACCGAGGTGGCGGATACGCAGTATTTT

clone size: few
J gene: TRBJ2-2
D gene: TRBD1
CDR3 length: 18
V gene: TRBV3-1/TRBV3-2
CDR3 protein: CASSQDFVDRGDTGELFF
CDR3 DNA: TGTGCCAGCAGCCAAGATTTTGTGGACAGGGGTGACACCGGGGAGCTGTTTTTT

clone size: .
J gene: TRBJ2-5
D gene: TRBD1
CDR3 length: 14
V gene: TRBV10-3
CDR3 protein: CAISDKTGLETQYF
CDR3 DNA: TGTGCCATCAGTGATAAGACAGGGCTGGAGACCCAGTACTTC

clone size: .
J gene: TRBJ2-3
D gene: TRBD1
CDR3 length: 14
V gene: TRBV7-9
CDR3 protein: CASSWDRGTDTQYF
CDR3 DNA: TGTGCCAGCAGCTGGGACAGGGGAACAGATACGCAGTATTTT

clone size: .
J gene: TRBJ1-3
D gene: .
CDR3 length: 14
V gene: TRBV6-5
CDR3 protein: CASRPYFSGNTIYF
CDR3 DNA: TGTGCCAGCAGACCCTACTTCTCTGGAAACACCATATATTTT

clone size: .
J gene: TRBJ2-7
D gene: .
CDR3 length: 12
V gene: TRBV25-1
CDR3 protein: CASIGTPYEQYF
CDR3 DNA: TGTGCCAGCATCGGGACTCCATACGAGCAGTACTTC

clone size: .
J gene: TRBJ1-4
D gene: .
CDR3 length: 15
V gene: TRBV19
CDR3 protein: CASSTWDRGNEKLFF
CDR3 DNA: TGTGCCAGTAGTACTTGGGATCGGGGTAATGAAAAACTGTTTTTT

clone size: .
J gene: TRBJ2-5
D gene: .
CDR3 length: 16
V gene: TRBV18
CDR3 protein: CASSPRGGADSGTQYF
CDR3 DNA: TGTGCCAGCTCACCTCGAGGGGGGGCTGATTCCGGGACCCAGTACTTC

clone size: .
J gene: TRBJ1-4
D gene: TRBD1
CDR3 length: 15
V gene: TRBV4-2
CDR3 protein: CASSRTGTGDEKLFF
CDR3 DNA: TGTGCCAGCAGCCGCACCGGGACAGGGGATGAAAAACTGTTTTTT

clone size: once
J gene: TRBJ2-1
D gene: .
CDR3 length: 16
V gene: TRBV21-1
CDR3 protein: CASSNRSGLLDNEQFF
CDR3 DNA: TGTGCCAGCAGCAACCGGAGCGGGTTGCTTGACAATGAGCAGTTCTTC

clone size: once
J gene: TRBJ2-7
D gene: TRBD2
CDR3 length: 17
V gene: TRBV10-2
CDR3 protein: CASSRGTSGRVSYEQYF
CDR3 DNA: TGCGCCAGCAGCAGAGGGACTAGCGGGAGGGTCTCCTACGAGCAGTACTTC

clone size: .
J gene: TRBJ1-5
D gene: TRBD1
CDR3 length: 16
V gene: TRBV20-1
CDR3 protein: CSASRDRGLGNQPQHF
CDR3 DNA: TGCAGTGCTAGTAGGGACAGGGGGCTTGGAAATCAGCCCCAGCATTTT

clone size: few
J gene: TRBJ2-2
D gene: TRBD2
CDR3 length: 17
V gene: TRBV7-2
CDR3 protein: CASSLVLGLALSGELFF
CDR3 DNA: TGTGCCAGCAGCTTAGTCCTTGGACTAGCGTTGTCCGGGGAGCTGTTTTTT

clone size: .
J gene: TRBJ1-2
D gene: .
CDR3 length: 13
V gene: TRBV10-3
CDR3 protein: CAISVPREDGYTF
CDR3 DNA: TGTGCCATCAGTGTTCCCAGGGAGGATGGCTACACCTTC

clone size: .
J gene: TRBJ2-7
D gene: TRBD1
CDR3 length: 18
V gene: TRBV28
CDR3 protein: CASSLVLVSGTGGYEQYF
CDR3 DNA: TGTGCCAGCAGTTTAGTCCTGGTATCCGGGACAGGGGGTTACGAGCAGTACTTC

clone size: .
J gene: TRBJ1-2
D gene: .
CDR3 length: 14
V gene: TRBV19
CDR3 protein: CASSLPNRESGYTF
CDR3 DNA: TGTGCCAGTAGTTTACCCAACAGGGAGAGTGGCTACACCTTC

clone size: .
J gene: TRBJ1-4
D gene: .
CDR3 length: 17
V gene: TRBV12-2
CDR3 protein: CASRSLMMTAINEKLFF
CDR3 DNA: TGTGCAAGTCGCTCACTGATGATGACAGCAATTAATGAAAAACTGTTTTTT

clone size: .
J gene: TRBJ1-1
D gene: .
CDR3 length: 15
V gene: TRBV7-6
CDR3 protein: CASSLARGVNTEAFF
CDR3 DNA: TGTGCCAGCAGCTTAGCGCGTGGAGTGAACACTGAAGCTTTCTTT

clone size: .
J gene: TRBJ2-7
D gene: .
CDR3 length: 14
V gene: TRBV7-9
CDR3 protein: CASSLPQDSYEQYF
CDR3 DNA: TGTGCCAGCAGCTTACCCCAGGACTCCTACGAGCAGTACTTC

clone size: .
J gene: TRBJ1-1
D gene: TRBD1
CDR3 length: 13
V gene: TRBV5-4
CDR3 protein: CASSSDRRPEAFF
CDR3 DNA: TGTGCCAGCAGCTCGGACAGGAGGCCTGAAGCTTTCTTT

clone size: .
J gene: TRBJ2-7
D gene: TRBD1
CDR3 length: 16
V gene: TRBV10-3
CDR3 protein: CAISGRQGISSYEQYF
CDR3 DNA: TGTGCCATCAGCGGGCGACAGGGGATAAGCTCCTACGAGCAGTACTTC

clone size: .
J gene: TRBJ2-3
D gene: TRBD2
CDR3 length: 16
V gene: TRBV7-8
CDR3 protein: CASSSNSGRPTDTQYF
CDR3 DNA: TGTGCCAGCAGCAGTAATAGCGGGAGACCCACAGATACGCAGTATTTT

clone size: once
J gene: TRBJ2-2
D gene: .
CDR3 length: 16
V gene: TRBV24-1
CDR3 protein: CATSGSTSKSAGELFF
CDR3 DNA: TGTGCCACCAGTGGCTCGACTAGTAAATCGGCCGGGGAGCTGTTTTTT

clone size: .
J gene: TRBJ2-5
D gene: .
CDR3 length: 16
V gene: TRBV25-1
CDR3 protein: CASSGAARDRGETQYF
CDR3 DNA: TGTGCCAGCAGTGGGGCGGCGAGGGATCGGGGAGAGACCCAGTACTTC